These 16 T cell receptor beta chains originate from one sample sequenced in a study of blood T cell repertoires in COVID-19. The method was immunoSEQ multiplex PCR; TCRdb's version includes in-frame clones alone and lacks a portion of them. Of tens of thousands of clones listed, roughly 87% were seen once; the top ten hold around two fifths. Sequenced material: peripheral blood. The receptors shown here come from a woman aged 60-70 years with COVID-19, enrolled during active disease.

The V and J genes are TRBV2 and TRBJ1-2; 10 positions match TRBD1. This CDR3 comprises 15 residues. After removal of 7 bases from V and 4 bases from J, the junction contained 9 bases not matched to a gene. Germline V gene sequence: CDR1 SNHLY, CDR2 FYNNEI. As DNA, the CDR3 is TGTGCCAGCACTACCGGGACAGGGGAATTCTATGGCTACACCTTC. It is translated as CASTTGTGEFYGYTF.

CDR3 DNA sequence: TGTGCCGTGCCAGCAATCGGGAGATCCGGGGAGCTGTTTTTT. This translates into CAVPAIGRSGELFF. This sequence joins TRBV11-3 and TRBJ2-2, with D possibly matching TRBD2 (6 bases). In germline, CDR1 is SGHNT, CDR2 YENEEA. Trimming stripped 11 bases from V and 6 bases from J, with 19 bases between. This CDR3 contains 14 residues.

V and J are TRBV12-3 or TRBV12-4 and TRBJ2-7; weak D call: TRBD1 (6 bases). The germline V and J ends were trimmed by 2 bases and 6 bases, with 8 bases remaining between them. CDR3 length: 12 amino acids. CDR3 nucleotide sequence: TGTGCCAGCAGTTTATGGGGGCCCGAGCAGTACTTC. Translating gives CASSLWGPEQYF.

This sequence joins TRBV5-6 and TRBJ1-5; D remains unclear. Looked up from germline, CDR1 is SGHDT and CDR2 is YYEEEE. Trimming removed 1 base at V and 4 bases at J, with 9 bases between. The CDR3 totals 14 residues. CDR3 DNA sequence: TGTGCCAGCAGCTTGTCACAGAGAAATCAGCCCCAGCATTTT. Translating gives CASSLSQRNQPQHF. Together with reference TRBV5-6 and TRBJ1-5, the CDR3 gives the full variable domain: DAGVTQSPTHLIKTRGQQVTLRCSPKSGHDTVSWYQQALGQGPQFIFQYYEEEERQRGNFPDRFSGHQFPNYSSELNVNALLLGDSALYLCASSLSQRNQPQHFGDGTRLSIL.

The chain employs TRBV5-6 and TRBJ1-4; D may be TRBD1 (5 bases). There are 15 residues in the CDR3. Germline CDR1 and CDR2: SGHDT and YYEEEE. V lost 5 bases to trimming and J lost 8 bases, with 19 bases between them. CDR3 residues: CASSPVTGGREKLFF. CDR3 bases: TGTGCCAGCAGTCCGGTGACGGGGGGTCGGGAAAAACTGTTTTTT.

The chain combines TRBV28 with TRBJ2-7, with D perhaps TRBD2 (6 bases). CDR3 size: 11 residues. Germline assignment: CDR1 MDHEN and CDR2 SYDVKM. V was shortened by 5 bases and J by 9 bases, with 11 bases between the two germline ends. The CDR3 reads CASSPGARQYF. The CDR3 DNA reads as TGTGCCAGCAGTCCGGGAGCCCGGCAGTACTTC.

The gene calls are TRBV7-8 and TRBJ2-6, with unresolved D. CDR3 size: 12 residues. From germline, CDR1 is SGHVS and CDR2 FQNEAQ. V gave up 10 bases and J gave up 3 bases, with 7 bases separating them. CDR3 loop: CAIPFGANVLTF. The CDR3 region has the DNA TGTGCCATCCCATTTGGGGCCAACGTCCTGACTTTC.

This clone occurred a few times. This chain joins TRBV3-1 (or the pseudogene TRBV3-2) and TRBJ2-5; perhaps TRBD1 as D (6 bases). Deletions cut 4 bases from V and 3 bases from J, with 12 bases between. CDR1 is LGHDT, CDR2 YNNKEL, per germline (reference sequence). There are 14 residues in the CDR3. The CDR3 loop is CASSLPGVKETQYF. Here the CDR3 DNA reads TGTGCCAGCAGCCTCCCAGGGGTGAAAGAGACCCAGTACTTC.

The chain links TRBV4-1 to TRBJ2-3, with a possible D match to TRBD2 (6 bases). Germline CDR1 MGHRA, CDR2 YSYEKL. The CDR3 totals 15 residues. Trimming removed 0 bases from V and 2 bases from J, with 9 bases in between. CDR3 nucleotide sequence: TGCGCCAGCAGCCAAGAAGTAGCGGCCACAGATACGCAGTATTTT. It encodes CASSQEVAATDTQYF.

The chain combines TRBV19 with TRBJ1-2; TRBD1 is a possible D gene (6 bases). Per germline, CDR1 LNHDA and CDR2 SQIVND (reference sequence). This CDR3 contains 15 residues. V shed 6 bases and J shed 7 bases, with 21 bases lying between them. The CDR3 DNA is TGTGCCAGTAGACACAGGGAAGGGGCTAGGTCTGGCTACACCTTC. Its translation is CASRHREGARSGYTF.

CDR3 bases: TGTGCCAGCAGCCCTGGATTAACTACCTACGAGCAGTACTTC. This codes for CASSPGLTTYEQYF. The J gene is TRBJ2-7, the V gene TRBV7-9; D is unresolved. The CDR3 sequence is 14 residues long. Germline CDR1 is SEHNR and CDR2 is FQNEAQ (reference sequence). V lost 5 bases and J 2 bases, leaving 13 bases between the germline ends.

V usage is TRBV28 and J usage is TRBJ1-6; 7 bases fit TRBD1. V gave up 8 bases and J gave up 7 bases; unmatched junction bases: 14. CDR1 and CDR2 from the germline V gene are MDHEN and SYDVKM. This CDR3 region has 16 residues. CDR3 sequence reads: CASLGMADRENSPLHF. The DNA of the CDR3 is TGTGCCAGCCTTGGGATGGCCGACAGGGAGAATTCACCCCTCCACTTT.

This clone was seen once. The J gene is TRBJ2-7, the V gene TRBV4-2, with D maybe TRBD2 (6 bases). CDR1 and CDR2 from the germline V gene are LGHNA and YNFKEQ. The CDR3 loop spans 15 amino acids. Trimming took off 0 bases at V and 2 bases at J, with 11 bases between the two ends. The CDR3 protein is CASSQDTSHPYEQYF. CDR3 sequence (DNA): TGTGCCAGCAGCCAAGACACTAGCCACCCCTACGAGCAGTACTTC.

This clone was found once. The chain has TRBV19 and TRBJ1-3, with D uncertain. Germline CDR1 reads LNHDA; CDR2 reads SQIVND (reference sequence). The CDR3 has 13 amino acids. Trimming left V 4 bases short and J 9 bases short, with 13 bases between. The CDR3: CASSTGISSTIYF. CDR3 sequence (DNA): TGTGCCAGTAGTACAGGAATCTCCAGCACCATATATTTT.

V and J are TRBV5-1 and TRBJ2-7, with D tentatively TRBD2 (5 bases). In germline, CDR1 is SGHRS, CDR2 YFSETQ. The CDR3 has 15 residues. The V and J ends lost 4 bases and 2 bases respectively, with 16 bases between them. CDR3 nucleotide sequence: TGCGCCAGCAGCCCGTCGACGGCGGGCACCTACGAGCAGTACTTC. Its translation is CASSPSTAGTYEQYF.

The chain is built from TRBV6-2 or TRBV6-3 and TRBJ1-2; D not resolved. V lost 5 bases and J lost 1, with 8 bases in between. The CDR3 spans 13 residues. Germline loops: CDR1 MNHEY, CDR2 SVGEGT. This CDR3 is CASSEGLNYGYTF. For the CDR3, the DNA is TGTGCCAGCAGTGAGGGCCTTAACTATGGCTACACCTTC.